This passage covers 19 T cell receptor beta chains from one sample sequenced in a study of control samples from healthy donors and cancer patients. Assay used: immunoSEQ multiplex PCR; TCRdb lists only in-frame clones, some missing. The sample comprises approximately 82,000 clones, 93% of which are singletons, and roughly 1.2% rests with the top ten. The sample comprised PBMCs. Source of these receptors: a woman in her forties with lung cancer.

The rearrangement links TRBV4-1 to TRBJ2-7; TRBD2 agrees at 7 bases. CDR3 length: 14 residues. Unmatched junction bases numbered 8, after V lost 3 bases and J lost 6 bases. CDR1 and CDR2 from the germline V gene are MGHRA and YSYEKL. Here the CDR3 DNA reads TGCGCCAGCAGCCAGGTTGGGTGGGAGGGCGAGCAGTACTTC. Protein sequence: CASSQVGWEGEQYF.

This sequence joins TRBV3-1 (or the pseudogene TRBV3-2) and TRBJ1-2; no reliable D call. Germline V gene sequence: CDR1 LGHDT, CDR2 YNNKEL (reference sequence). This CDR3 is built from 13 residues. V was clipped by 6 bases and J by 6 bases, with 14 bases between them. This chain's CDR3 is CASSGLISDGYTF. CDR3 nucleotide sequence: TGTGCCAGCAGTGGACTTATTTCAGATGGCTACACCTTC.

CDR3 protein: CASSLGLAGNSYNEQFF. In DNA, the CDR3 is TGCGCCAGCAGCTTGGGACTAGCGGGGAATTCCTACAATGAGCAGTTCTTC. This chain links TRBV5-1 with TRBJ2-1; 11 bases are a match to TRBD2. This CDR3 comprises 17 residues. Germline V gives CDR1 SGHRS, CDR2 YFSETQ. The J segment lost 1 base and the V segment lost 0 bases, leaving 3 bases of the junction unmatched. Full variable domain (outside the CDR3, taken from reference TRBV5-1 and TRBJ2-1): KAGVTQTPRYLIKTRGQQVTLSCSPISGHRSVSWYQQTPGQGLQFLFEYFSETQRNKGNFPGRFSGRQFSNSRSEMNVSTLELGDSALYLCASSLGLAGNSYNEQFFGPGTRLTVL.

The chain combines TRBV14 with TRBJ2-1, with 12 bases aligning to TRBD2. The CDR3 length is 16 residues. Germline V gives CDR1 SGHDN, CDR2 FVKESK. Trimming took 1 base from V and 6 from J; bases not matched to a gene: 4. DNA for the CDR3: TGTGCCAGCAGCCAAGGTCCGGGACTAGCGGGCAATGAGCAGTTCTTC. This translates into CASSQGPGLAGNEQFF.

CDR3 sequence reads: CASTPRWTSGRNRHNEQFF. The CDR3 coding sequence is TGTGCCAGCACCCCGCGGTGGACTAGCGGGCGCAACCGGCACAATGAGCAGTTCTTC. This sequence joins TRBV3-1 (or the pseudogene TRBV3-2) and TRBJ2-1; 11 nucleotides agree with TRBD2. The CDR3 is 19 residues long. V shed 7 bases and J 5 bases; nucleotides not matched to a gene: 19. Germline V gives CDR1 LGHDT, CDR2 YNNKEL (reference sequence).

The rearrangement uses TRBV9 and TRBJ2-5; 8 nucleotides align to TRBD2. The CDR3 is 17 amino acids. Unmatched junction bases numbered 14, after V lost 6 bases and J lost 1 base. Germline CDR1 is SGDLS and CDR2 is YYNGEE. This CDR3 is CASTLGGGGGIQETQYF. The CDR3 DNA reads as TGTGCCAGCACCCTCGGGGGAGGCGGGGGGATCCAAGAGACCCAGTACTTC. The whole variable domain, filled in from reference TRBV9 and TRBJ2-5, reads DSGVTQTPKHLITATGQRVTLRCSPRSGDLSVYWYQQSLDQGLQFLIQYYNGEERAKGNILERFSAQQFPDLHSELNLSSLELGDSALYFCASTLGGGGGIQETQYFGPGTRLLVL.

This chain connects TRBV11-3 to TRBJ2-1; possible D gene TRBD1, 6 bases. V was shortened by 3 bases and J by 8 bases, with 26 bases between the two germline ends. CDR1 and CDR2 from the germline V gene are SGHNT and YENEEA. This CDR3 has 18 amino acids. CDR3 sequence: CASSFPLFTGSTQDEQFF. CDR3 DNA sequence: TGTGCCAGCAGCTTCCCTCTCTTTACAGGGTCCACTCAGGATGAGCAGTTCTTC.

The rearrangement links TRBV5-1 to TRBJ2-7; 8 bases line up with TRBD1. Germline lookup yields CDR1 SGHRS and CDR2 YFSETQ. The CDR3 runs to 14 residues. Trimming took 3 bases from V and 5 from J; bases not matched to a gene: 7. DNA for the CDR3: TGCGCCAGCAGCTATTGGACAGGGCAGGACGAGCAGTACTTC. Encoded protein: CASSYWTGQDEQYF.

Comments on this clone: At one end, the junction sequence differs from germline, possibly due to a read error. The chain couples TRBV7-7 to TRBJ1-4, with D uncertain. This CDR3 contains 16 residues. CDR1 and CDR2 (germline): SSHAT, FNYEAQ (reference sequence). CDR3 nucleotide sequence: TGTGCTAGCAGCTTAGAGAGGCCGTCGACTAATGAAAAACTGTTTTTT. Translated, it gives CASSLERPSTNEKLFF.

The chain uses TRBV19 and TRBJ1-1, with TRBD1 as a possible D gene (6 bases). The germline gives CDR1 LNHDA, CDR2 SQIVND (reference sequence). The CDR3 runs to 16 residues. Trimming left V 5 bases short and J 5 bases short, with 21 bases between. The CDR3 reads CASSPQGAEGRTEAFF. The CDR3 region has the DNA TGTGCCAGTAGTCCACAGGGTGCGGAGGGGCGGACTGAAGCTTTCTTT.

V gene TRBV5-6 combines with J gene TRBJ2-3; 7 nucleotides line up with TRBD1. The V segment lost 3 bases and the J segment 6 bases; nucleotides outside the gene matches: 7. The CDR3 sequence is 14 residues long. Germline CDR1 is SGHDT and CDR2 is YYEEEE. CDR3 sequence: CASSYGQVADTQYF. The CDR3 DNA reads as TGTGCCAGCAGCTATGGACAGGTGGCGGATACGCAGTATTTT.

The CDR3 region is CASSLNGGQGADEQYF. The CDR3 nucleotides are TGTGCCAGCAGCTTGAATGGGGGACAGGGGGCGGACGAGCAGTACTTC. This chain joins TRBV5-4 and TRBJ2-7; 12 bases are shared with TRBD1. The CDR3 extends over 16 amino acids. Germline assignment: CDR1 SGHNT and CDR2 YYREEE (reference sequence). The V and J ends lost 1 base and 5 bases, in that order; junction bases with no gene match: 7. The full variable domain, with the rest looked up from reference TRBV5-4 and TRBJ2-7, is ETGVTQSPTHLIKTRGQQVTLRCSSQSGHNTVSWYQQALGQGPQFIFQYYREEENGRGNFPPRFSGLQFPNYSSELNVNALELDDSALYLCASSLNGGQGADEQYFGPGTRLTVT.

The J gene is TRBJ2-3, the V gene TRBV6-5, with D perhaps TRBD1 or TRBD2 (6 bases each). The germline CDR1 and CDR2 sequences are MNHEY and SVGAGI. The CDR3 length is 15 residues. V shed 8 bases and J shed 2 bases, with 17 bases lying between them. The CDR3 nucleotides read TGTGCCAGCTCTCCACTCGGGGGCTACACAGATACGCAGTATTTT. Amino acids: CASSPLGGYTDTQYF.

The V call is TRBV12-5, the J call TRBJ2-2; D gene uncertain. This CDR3 has 12 amino acids. Trimming left V 4 bases short and J 5 bases short, with 5 bases between. The V gene's germline CDR1 is LGHNT and CDR2 FRNRAP. CDR3 bases: TGTGCTAGTGGTTATGGGACCGGGGAGCTGTTTTTT. This codes for CASGYGTGELFF. Full variable domain (remainder filled in from reference TRBV12-5 and TRBJ2-2): DARVTQTPRHKVTEMGQEVTMRCQPILGHNTVFWYRQTMMQGLELLAYFRNRAPLDDSGMPKDRFSAEMPDATLATLKIQPSEPRDSAVYFCASGYGTGELFFGEGSRLTVL.

The rearrangement joins TRBV30 to TRBJ1-2; 7 bases are a match to TRBD1. Germline values: CDR1 GTSNPN, CDR2 SVGIG (reference sequence). After removal of 2 bases from V and 5 bases from J, the junction contained 11 bases not matched to a gene. This CDR3 contains 15 residues. CDR3 protein: CAWSIRGRLIYGYTF. The CDR3 region has the DNA TGTGCCTGGAGTATAAGGGGGCGGCTAATTTATGGCTACACCTTC.

This clone was counted once. V and J are TRBV9 and TRBJ1-6, with D unresolved. Germline values: CDR1 SGDLS, CDR2 YYNGEE. Trimming stripped 1 base from V and 0 bases from J, with 5 bases between. The length of the CDR3 is 15 residues. CDR3 coding DNA: TGTGCCAGCAGCGTAACAGTCTCCTATAATTCACCCCTCCACTTT. This translates into CASSVTVSYNSPLHF. The whole variable domain, remainder taken from reference TRBV9 and TRBJ1-6, is DSGVTQTPKHLITATGQRVTLRCSPRSGDLSVYWYQQSLDQGLQFLIQYYNGEERAKGNILERFSAQQFPDLHSELNLSSLELGDSALYFCASSVTVSYNSPLHFGNGTRLTVT.

The genes are TRBV3-1 (or the pseudogene TRBV3-2) and TRBJ2-1, with D possibly TRBD1 on 5 matching bases. The CDR3 extends over 13 amino acids. The germline V gene has CDR1 LGHDT and CDR2 YNNKEL (reference sequence). The germline V and J ends were trimmed by 1 base and 5 bases, with 6 bases remaining between them. Here the CDR3 DNA reads TGTGCCAGCAGCCAAGGCAGGGACAATGAGCAGTTCTTC. It translates to CASSQGRDNEQFF.

This clone was found once. The V gene is TRBV10-2, the J gene TRBJ1-1, with no clear D. There are 12 residues in the CDR3. The germline V gene encodes CDR1 WSHSY and CDR2 SAAADI. The V end lost 6 bases, the J end lost 7 bases, and 12 bases lay between the germline ends. CDR3 region: CASSFGRDEAFF. The CDR3 bases are TGCGCCAGCAGCTTCGGACGGGATGAAGCTTTCTTT.

J is TRBJ1-1 and V is TRBV5-1; 9 nucleotides align to TRBD1. This CDR3 region has 15 residues. The junction had 4 bases not matched to a gene; V was cut back by 1 base and J by 3 bases. Germline loops: CDR1 SGHRS, CDR2 YFSETQ. The CDR3 loop is CASSLNDRGDTEAFF. DNA of the CDR3: TGCGCCAGCAGCTTGAACGACAGGGGGGACACTGAAGCTTTCTTT.